This is a list of T cell receptor beta chains from one sample in a study of cytomegalovirus exposure and HLA in healthy donors. The table came from immunoSEQ multiplex PCR; TCRdb's copy has only in-frame clones and leaves some out. The data hold approximately 130,000 clones, with approximately 85% observed a single time. The sequenced sample was PBMCs. These TCRs come from a boy between 10 and 17 years old in good health and CMV-seronegative. The CDR3 runs from the conserved cysteine through the conserved F or W. A D gene is named only where the DNA matches it firmly. Some rows have no size entry. The others give once, few or many, or a class for an expanded clone.

d_gene	abundance	v_gene	j_gene	CDR3aa	CDR3nt
TRBD2	.	TRBV7-6	TRBJ2-7	CASSLNPSGSGEQYF	TGTGCCAGCAGCTTAAATCCCAGCGGGAGTGGGGAGCAGTACTTC
.	.	TRBV15	TRBJ1-1	CATSRARVRNTEAFF	TGTGCCACCAGCAGAGCCCGGGTGCGGAACACTGAAGCTTTCTTT
.	.	TRBV15	TRBJ1-2	CATSRDTDTGGYTF	TGTGCCACCAGCAGGGACACGGACACGGGTGGCTACACCTTC
TRBD2	few	TRBV4-1	TRBJ2-7	CASRLAASYEQYF	TGCGCCAGCAGGCTAGCGGCTTCCTACGAGCAGTACTTC
.	few	TRBV20-1	TRBJ2-1	CSARGSEQFF	TGCAGTGCTAGAGGCAGTGAGCAGTTCTTC
TRBD1	.	TRBV6-5	TRBJ1-3	CASRPTGTGNTIYF	TGTGCCAGCAGGCCGACAGGGACTGGAAACACCATATATTTT
.	.	TRBV27	TRBJ2-1	CASSLSSGNEQFF	TGTGCCAGCAGTTTATCTAGCGGTAATGAGCAGTTCTTC
.	.	TRBV6-6	TRBJ1-5	CASTNPPGVSNQPQHF	TGTGCCAGCACCAACCCACCGGGGGTTAGCAATCAGCCCCAGCATTTT
.	.	TRBV14	TRBJ2-4	CASSQEVGFGGMENIQYF	TGTGCCAGCAGCCAAGAGGTCGGTTTCGGGGGAATGGAAAACATTCAGTACTTC
TRBD2	.	TRBV7-6	TRBJ2-2	CASSAGLAGELITGELFF	TGTGCCAGCAGCGCCGGACTAGCGGGAGAATTGATCACCGGGGAGCTGTTTTTT
.	once	TRBV9	TRBJ1-1	CASSPSGGTEAFF	TGTGCCAGCAGCCCTAGCGGAGGCACTGAAGCTTTCTTT
.	.	TRBV19	TRBJ2-7	CASSPGQSPYEQYF	TGTGCCAGCTCACCGGGACAAAGTCCCTACGAGCAGTACTTC
.	.	TRBV27	TRBJ2-5	CASRGAPETQYF	TGTGCCAGCAGGGGGGCCCCAGAGACCCAGTACTTC
TRBD1	.	TRBV11-1	TRBJ1-6	CASSYGTGGSYNSPLHF	TGTGCCAGCAGCTATGGGACAGGGGGCTCCTATAATTCACCCCTCCACTTT
.	.	TRBV18	TRBJ2-3	CASSRDSTDTQYF	TGTGCCAGCTCACGAGATTCGACAGATACGCAGTATTTT
TRBD1	.	TRBV9	TRBJ2-7	CASSVIQGSGEQYF	TGTGCCAGCAGCGTCATACAGGGGTCAGGCGAGCAGTACTTC
TRBD1	.	TRBV28	TRBJ1-2	CASSYPRTGNYGYTF	TGTGCCAGCAGTTACCCTAGGACAGGGAACTATGGCTACACCTTC
.	.	TRBV2	TRBJ2-7	CASSDPRGDSYEQYF	TGTGCCAGCAGTGACCCCAGGGGGGACTCCTACGAGCAGTACTTC
TRBD2	.	TRBV5-1	TRBJ2-7	CASSLDGGAYEQYF	TGCGCCAGCAGCTTGGATGGGGGGGCCTACGAGCAGTACTTC
TRBD2	.	TRBV7-2	TRBJ2-3	CASSSTSSGTSGPDTQYF	TGTGCCAGCAGCTCCACCTCATCCGGGACTAGCGGCCCAGATACGCAGTATTTT
TRBD2	.	TRBV4-3	TRBJ2-3	CASSLGLADDTQYF	TGCGCCAGCAGCCTGGGACTAGCGGACGATACGCAGTATTTT
TRBD2	.	TRBV9	TRBJ2-1	CASSVGGRGWDEQFF	TGTGCCAGCAGCGTAGGAGGGAGGGGCTGGGATGAGCAGTTCTTC
.	.	TRBV6-1	TRBJ1-5	CASSVRGGQPQHF	TGTGCCAGCAGTGTCAGGGGTGGGCAGCCCCAGCATTTT
TRBD1	.	TRBV6-5	TRBJ2-1	CASSYRGPYNEQFF	TGTGCCAGCTCCTACAGGGGGCCCTACAATGAGCAGTTCTTC
.	.	TRBV5-6	TRBJ1-1	CASSFMNTEAFF	TGTGCCAGCAGCTTTATGAACACTGAAGCTTTCTTT
TRBD1	many	TRBV30	TRBJ1-1	CAWSVQGQGEENTEAFF	TGTGCCTGGAGTGTACAGGGACAGGGAGAGGAGAACACTGAAGCTTTCTTT
.	.	TRBV7-6	TRBJ2-7	CASSRPLAGYEQYF	TGTGCCAGCAGCCGTCCTCTTGCAGGGTACGAGCAGTACTTC
TRBD2	.	TRBV12-5	TRBJ2-1	CASGFRSGSYNEQFF	TGTGCTAGTGGTTTTCGTAGCGGGAGTTACAATGAGCAGTTCTTC
.	.	TRBV25-1	TRBJ2-2	CATLAGSTGELFF	TGTGCCACCCTGGCGGGAAGCACCGGGGAGCTGTTTTTT
.	.	TRBV2	TRBJ2-7	CASVGLNYEQYF	TGTGCCAGCGTCGGTCTCAACTACGAGCAGTACTTC
TRBD2	.	TRBV30	TRBJ2-1	CAWSVLAGGNNEQFF	TGTGCCTGGAGTGTACTAGCGGGAGGTAACAATGAGCAGTTCTTC
TRBD1	.	TRBV27	TRBJ1-2	CASRETGTNYGYTF	TGTGCCAGCAGGGAGACAGGGACCAACTATGGCTACACCTTC
.	.	TRBV5-6	TRBJ2-1	CASSLPGLSNEQFF	TGTGCCAGCAGCTTGCCGGGACTTTCCAATGAGCAGTTCTTC
.	.	TRBV7-9	TRBJ1-1	CSSSFRVTEAFF	TGTTCCAGCAGCTTCCGGGTTACTGAAGCTTTCTTT
.	once	TRBV18	TRBJ1-5	CASSPNAGDQPQHF	TGTGCCAGCTCACCAAATGCGGGGGATCAGCCCCAGCATTTT
TRBD2	.	TRBV7-2	TRBJ2-2	CASSLVAGYTGELFF	TGTGCCAGCAGCTTAGTAGCGGGGTACACCGGGGAGCTGTTTTTT
TRBD1	.	TRBV19	TRBJ2-1	CASLAGQGYNEQFF	TGTGCCAGTTTGGCGGGACAGGGCTACAATGAGCAGTTCTTC
.	once	TRBV6-4	TRBJ2-3	CATSKQWVGDTQYF	TGTGCCACCAGTAAGCAATGGGTCGGGGATACGCAGTATTTT
.	.	TRBV10-3	TRBJ2-5	CAIKMAEEETQYF	TGTGCCATCAAAATGGCCGAAGAAGAGACCCAGTACTTC
TRBD1	.	TRBV4-3	TRBJ1-2	CASSQDGGQGGGYTF	TGCGCCAGCAGCCAAGATGGGGGACAGGGTGGGGGCTACACCTTC
TRBD2	.	TRBV7-3	TRBJ2-1	CASSSELAGLNEQFF	TGTGCCAGCAGCTCAGAACTAGCGGGGTTAAATGAGCAGTTCTTC
.	few	TRBV7-9	TRBJ1-4	CASSRWEGTNEKLFF	TGTGCCAGCAGCCGGTGGGAGGGTACGAATGAAAAACTGTTTTTT
.	once	TRBV7-8	TRBJ2-3	CASSSQTLARGTDTQYF	TGTGCCAGCAGCTCCCAAACCCTAGCTCGGGGCACAGATACGCAGTATTTT
.	.	TRBV6-1	TRBJ1-1	CASSESALRGGEAFF	TGTGCCAGCAGTGAATCGGCACTCCGAGGGGGTGAAGCTTTCTTT
.	.	TRBV6-5	TRBJ2-7	CASSYSNLGHNYEQYF	TGTGCCAGCAGTTACTCGAATTTAGGACACAACTACGAGCAGTACTTC
.	few	TRBV4-3	TRBJ1-1	CASSQAMGGDEAFF	TGCGCCAGCAGCCAAGCGATGGGGGGAGATGAAGCTTTCTTT
.	.	TRBV9	TRBJ1-3	CAIPGEVRVPTSGNTIYF	TGTGCCATTCCCGGGGAGGTCAGGGTACCTACTTCTGGAAACACCATATATTTT
TRBD1	.	TRBV19	TRBJ2-1	CASSLDRGSYNEQFF	TGTGCCAGTAGTTTGGACAGGGGGTCCTACAATGAGCAGTTCTTC
TRBD1	.	TRBV7-2	TRBJ2-7	CASSLGQAAYEQYF	TGTGCCAGCAGCCTGGGACAGGCAGCCTACGAGCAGTACTTC
TRBD1	.	TRBV2	TRBJ2-2	CASSSDRGTGELFF	TGTGCCAGCAGTTCGGACAGGGGTACCGGGGAGCTGTTTTTT
.	.	TRBV7-9	TRBJ2-2	CASSPGNTGELFF	TGTGCCAGCAGCCCCGGGAACACCGGGGAGCTGTTTTTT
.	.	TRBV7-6	TRBJ2-5	CASSLAIPETQYF	TGTGCCAGCAGCTTAGCCATCCCAGAGACCCAGTACTTC
TRBD1	.	TRBV19	TRBJ2-7	CASSVSGTGDYEQYF	TGTGCCAGTAGTGTCTCCGGGACAGGGGACTACGAGCAGTACTTC
.	few	TRBV4-3	TRBJ1-5	CASSQDFRFNQPQHF	TGCGCCAGCAGCCAAGACTTCCGGTTCAATCAGCCCCAGCATTTT
TRBD2	.	TRBV27	TRBJ2-2	CASTTALAGDDGSNTGELFF	TGTGCCAGCACTACGGCACTAGCGGGAGATGACGGCTCCAACACCGGGGAGCTGTTTTTT
.	few	TRBV7-6	TRBJ1-1	CASSLRRNTEAFF	TGTGCCAGCAGCTTACGGAGAAACACTGAAGCTTTCTTT
.	.	TRBV6-6	TRBJ2-7	CASSYAFETPYEQYF	TGTGCCAGCAGTTACGCGTTTGAAACTCCCTACGAGCAGTACTTC
.	.	TRBV13	TRBJ2-3	CASSSRGQTTTDTQYF	TGTGCCAGCAGCTCCCGTGGGCAGACCACCACAGATACGCAGTATTTT
.	.	TRBV5-1	TRBJ2-3	CASSLQGRYSTDTQYF	TGCGCCAGCAGCTTACAGGGGAGGTATAGCACAGATACGCAGTATTTT
TRBD2	.	TRBV14	TRBJ2-1	CASSKGTRTANEQFF	TGTGCCAGCAGCAAAGGGACTAGGACGGCAAATGAGCAGTTCTTC